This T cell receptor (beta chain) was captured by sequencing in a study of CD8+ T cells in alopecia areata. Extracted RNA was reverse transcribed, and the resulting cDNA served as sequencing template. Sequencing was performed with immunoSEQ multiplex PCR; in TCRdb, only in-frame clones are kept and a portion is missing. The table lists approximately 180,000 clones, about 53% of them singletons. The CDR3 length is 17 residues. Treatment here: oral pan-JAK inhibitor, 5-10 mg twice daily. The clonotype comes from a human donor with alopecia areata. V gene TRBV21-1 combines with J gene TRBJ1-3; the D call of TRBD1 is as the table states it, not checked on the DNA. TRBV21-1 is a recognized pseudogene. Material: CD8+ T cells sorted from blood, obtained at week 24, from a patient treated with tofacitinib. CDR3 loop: CASSKDPWTSSGNTIYF. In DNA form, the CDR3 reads TGTGCCAGCAGCAAAGACCCCTGGACAAGCTCTGGAAACACCATATATTTT.